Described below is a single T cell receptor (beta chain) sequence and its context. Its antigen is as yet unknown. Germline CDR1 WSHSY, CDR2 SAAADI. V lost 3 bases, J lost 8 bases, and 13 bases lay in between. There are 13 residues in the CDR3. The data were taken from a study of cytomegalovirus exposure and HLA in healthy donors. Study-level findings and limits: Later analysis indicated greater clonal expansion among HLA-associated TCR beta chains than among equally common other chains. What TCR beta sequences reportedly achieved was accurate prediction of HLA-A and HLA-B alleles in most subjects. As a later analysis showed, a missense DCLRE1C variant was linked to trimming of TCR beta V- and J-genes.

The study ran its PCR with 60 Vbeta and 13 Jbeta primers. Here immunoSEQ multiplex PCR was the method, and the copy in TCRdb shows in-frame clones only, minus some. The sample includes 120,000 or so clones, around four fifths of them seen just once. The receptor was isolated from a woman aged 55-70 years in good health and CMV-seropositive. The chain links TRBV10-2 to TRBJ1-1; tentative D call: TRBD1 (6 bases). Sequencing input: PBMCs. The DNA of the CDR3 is TGCGCCAGCAGTGACCAAAACAGGGCCGAAGCTTTCTTT. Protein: CASSDQNRAEAFF.